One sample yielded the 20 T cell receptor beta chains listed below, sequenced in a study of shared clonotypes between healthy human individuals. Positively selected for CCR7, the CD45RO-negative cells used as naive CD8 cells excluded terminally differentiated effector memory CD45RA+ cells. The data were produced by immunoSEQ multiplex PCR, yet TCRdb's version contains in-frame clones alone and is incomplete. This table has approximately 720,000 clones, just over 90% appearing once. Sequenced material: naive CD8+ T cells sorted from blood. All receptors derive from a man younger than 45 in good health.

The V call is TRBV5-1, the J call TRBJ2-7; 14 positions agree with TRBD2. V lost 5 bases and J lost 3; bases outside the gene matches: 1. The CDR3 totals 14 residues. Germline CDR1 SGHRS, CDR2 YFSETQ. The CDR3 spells CASRGTSGGYEQYF. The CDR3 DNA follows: TGCGCCAGCAGGGGGACTAGCGGGGGCTACGAGCAGTACTTC.

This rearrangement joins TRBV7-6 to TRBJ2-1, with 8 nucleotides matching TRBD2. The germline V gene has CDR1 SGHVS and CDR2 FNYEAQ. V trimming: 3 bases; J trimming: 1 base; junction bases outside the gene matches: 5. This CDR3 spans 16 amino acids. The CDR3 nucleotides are TGTGCCAGCAGCTTGGTAGCGGGATTATCCTACAATGAGCAGTTCTTC. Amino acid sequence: CASSLVAGLSYNEQFF.

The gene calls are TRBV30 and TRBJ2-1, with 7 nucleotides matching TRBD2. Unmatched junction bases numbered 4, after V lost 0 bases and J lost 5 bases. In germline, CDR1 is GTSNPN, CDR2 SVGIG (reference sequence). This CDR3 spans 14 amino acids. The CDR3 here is CAWSVGGSHNEQFF. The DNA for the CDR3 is TGTGCCTGGAGTGTAGGCGGGAGTCACAATGAGCAGTTCTTC.

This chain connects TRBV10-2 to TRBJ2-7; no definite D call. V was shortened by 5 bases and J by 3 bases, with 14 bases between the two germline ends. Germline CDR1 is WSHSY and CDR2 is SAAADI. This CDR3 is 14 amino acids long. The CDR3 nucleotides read TGCGCCAGCAGTTTAACCGGCCGCTACTACGAGCAGTACTTC. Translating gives CASSLTGRYYEQYF.

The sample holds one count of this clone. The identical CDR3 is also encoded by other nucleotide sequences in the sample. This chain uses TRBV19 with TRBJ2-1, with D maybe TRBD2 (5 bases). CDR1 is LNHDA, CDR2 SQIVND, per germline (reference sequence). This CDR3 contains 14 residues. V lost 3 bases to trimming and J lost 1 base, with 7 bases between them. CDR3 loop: CASSIRGSYNEQFF. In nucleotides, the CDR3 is TGTGCCAGTAGTATCCGGGGATCCTACAATGAGCAGTTCTTC.

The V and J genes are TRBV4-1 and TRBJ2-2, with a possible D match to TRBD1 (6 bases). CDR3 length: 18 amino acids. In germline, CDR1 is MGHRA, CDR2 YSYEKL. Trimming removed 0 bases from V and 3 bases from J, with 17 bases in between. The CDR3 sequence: CASSQELQGKLDTGELFF. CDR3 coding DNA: TGCGCCAGCAGCCAAGAGTTGCAGGGGAAGTTGGACACCGGGGAGCTGTTTTTT.

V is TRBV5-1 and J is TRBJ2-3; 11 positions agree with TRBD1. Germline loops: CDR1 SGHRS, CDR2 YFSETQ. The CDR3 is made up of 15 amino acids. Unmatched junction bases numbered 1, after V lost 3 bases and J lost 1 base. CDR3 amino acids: CASSWTGGGTDTQYF. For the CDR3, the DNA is TGCGCCAGCAGCTGGACAGGGGGCGGCACAGATACGCAGTATTTT.

CDR3 amino acids: CASSRDVLEKLFF. CDR3 nucleotides: TGTGCCAGCAGCCGGGACGTACTTGAAAAACTGTTTTTT. V is TRBV11-2 and J is TRBJ1-4, with D possibly TRBD1 on 5 matching bases. The CDR3 is 13 residues long. Trimming stripped 5 bases from V and 7 bases from J, with 11 bases between. In germline, CDR1 is SGHAT, CDR2 FQNNGV.

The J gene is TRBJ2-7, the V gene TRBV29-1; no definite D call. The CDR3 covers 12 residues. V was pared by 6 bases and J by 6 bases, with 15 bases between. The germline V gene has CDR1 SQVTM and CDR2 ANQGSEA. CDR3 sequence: CSVTGLQAEQYF. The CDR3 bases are TGCAGCGTAACCGGGCTCCAGGCCGAGCAGTACTTC.

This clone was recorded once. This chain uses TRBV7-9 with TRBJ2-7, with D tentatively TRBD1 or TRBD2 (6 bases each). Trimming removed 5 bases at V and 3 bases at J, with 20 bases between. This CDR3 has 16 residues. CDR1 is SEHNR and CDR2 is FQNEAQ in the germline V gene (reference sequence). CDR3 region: CASSGWGDKNIYEQYF. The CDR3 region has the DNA TGTGCCAGCAGCGGGTGGGGGGACAAAAACATCTACGAGCAGTACTTC. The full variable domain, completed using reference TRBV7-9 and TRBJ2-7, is DTGVSQNPRHKITKRGQNVTFRCDPISEHNRLYWYRQTLGQGPEFLTYFQNEAQLEKSRLLSDRFSAERPKGSFSTLEIQRTEQGDSAMYLCASSGWGDKNIYEQYFGPGTRLTVT.

CDR3 in amino acids: CAWSGWLADGSYNEQFF. The CDR3 DNA reads TGTGCCTGGAGTGGGTGGCTAGCGGACGGCTCCTACAATGAGCAGTTCTTC. The V and J genes are TRBV30 and TRBJ2-1, with TRBD2 identical over 7 bases. The CDR3 extends over 17 amino acids. The germline CDR1 and CDR2 sequences are GTSNPN and SVGIG (reference sequence). Trimming took 1 base from V and 0 from J; bases not matched to a gene: 9.

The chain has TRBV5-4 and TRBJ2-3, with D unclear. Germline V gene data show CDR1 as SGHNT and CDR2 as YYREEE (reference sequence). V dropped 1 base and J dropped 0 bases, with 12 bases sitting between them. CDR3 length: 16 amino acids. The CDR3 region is CASSLRSVPSTDTQYF. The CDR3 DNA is TGTGCCAGCAGCTTGCGGTCCGTTCCGAGCACAGATACGCAGTATTTT.

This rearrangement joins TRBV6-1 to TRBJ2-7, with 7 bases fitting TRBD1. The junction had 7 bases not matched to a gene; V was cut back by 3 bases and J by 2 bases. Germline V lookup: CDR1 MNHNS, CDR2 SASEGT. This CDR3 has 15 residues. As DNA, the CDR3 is TGTGCCAGCAGTGAGAGGGAAGGACAGGCCTACGAGCAGTACTTC. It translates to CASSEREGQAYEQYF.

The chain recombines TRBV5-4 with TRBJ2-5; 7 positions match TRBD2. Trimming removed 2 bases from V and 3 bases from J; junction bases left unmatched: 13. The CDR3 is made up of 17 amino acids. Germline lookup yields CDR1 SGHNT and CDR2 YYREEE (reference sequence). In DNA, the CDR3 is TGTGCCAGCAGCTTCCCGACTCTATTTGGGGGGGAAGAGACCCAGTACTTC. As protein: CASSFPTLFGGEETQYF. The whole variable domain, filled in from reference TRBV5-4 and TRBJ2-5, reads ETGVTQSPTHLIKTRGQQVTLRCSSQSGHNTVSWYQQALGQGPQFIFQYYREEENGRGNFPPRFSGLQFPNYSSELNVNALELDDSALYLCASSFPTLFGGEETQYFGPGTRLLVL.

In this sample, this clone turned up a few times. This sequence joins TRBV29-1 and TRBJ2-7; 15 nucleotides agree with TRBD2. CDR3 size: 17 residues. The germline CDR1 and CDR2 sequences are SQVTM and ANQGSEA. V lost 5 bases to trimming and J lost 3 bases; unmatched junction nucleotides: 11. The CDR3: CSVRGGLAGGNLYEQYF. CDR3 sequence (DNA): TGCAGCGTTCGCGGCGGACTAGCGGGAGGGAATCTCTACGAGCAGTACTTC.

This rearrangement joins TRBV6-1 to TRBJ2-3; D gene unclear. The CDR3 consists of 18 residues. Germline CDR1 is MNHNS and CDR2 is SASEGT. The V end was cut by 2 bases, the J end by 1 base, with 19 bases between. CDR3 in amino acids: CASSELLVGPLGTDTQYF. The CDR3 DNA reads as TGTGCCAGCAGTGAATTATTGGTCGGGCCCCTCGGCACAGATACGCAGTATTTT.

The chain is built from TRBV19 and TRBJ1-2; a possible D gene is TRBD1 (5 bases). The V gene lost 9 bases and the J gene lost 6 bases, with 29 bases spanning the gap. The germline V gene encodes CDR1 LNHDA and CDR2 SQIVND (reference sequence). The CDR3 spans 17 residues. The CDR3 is CASGSVLRQKRTDGYTF. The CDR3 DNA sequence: TGTGCCAGCGGATCTGTCCTTCGACAGAAGCGGACTGATGGCTACACCTTC.

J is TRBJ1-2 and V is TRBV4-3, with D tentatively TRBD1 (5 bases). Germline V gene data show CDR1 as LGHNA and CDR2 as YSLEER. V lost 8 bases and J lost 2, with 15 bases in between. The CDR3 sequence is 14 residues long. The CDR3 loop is CASGPGASNYGYTF. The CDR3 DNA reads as TGCGCCAGCGGCCCCGGGGCGTCAAACTATGGCTACACCTTC.

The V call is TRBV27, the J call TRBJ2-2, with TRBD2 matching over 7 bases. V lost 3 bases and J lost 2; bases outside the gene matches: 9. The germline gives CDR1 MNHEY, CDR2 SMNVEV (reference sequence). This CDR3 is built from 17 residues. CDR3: CASSFVTSRANTGELFF. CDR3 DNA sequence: TGTGCCAGCAGTTTCGTGACTAGCCGGGCAAACACCGGGGAGCTGTTTTTT.

CDR3 bases: TGCGCCAGCAGCTTGTTGGGCGGCGGGATTAGGGAGCTGTTTTTT. Its translation is CASSLLGGGIRELFF. The chain has TRBV5-1 and TRBJ2-2, with D perhaps TRBD2 (6 bases). The CDR3 loop spans 15 amino acids. Germline V CDR1 and CDR2: SGHRS, YFSETQ. With 1 base removed from V and 9 bases from J, the gap between germline ends came to 16 bases.